The source of this T cell receptor (beta chain) is a study of OX40 agonist ivuxolimab in advanced cancers. CDR1 is SGHTA and CDR2 is FQGNSA in the germline V gene. V was shortened by 6 bases and J by 6 bases, with 14 bases between the two germline ends. The CDR3 runs to 14 residues. The table came from immunoSEQ multiplex PCR; TCRdb's copy has only in-frame clones and leaves some out. This sample has tens of thousands of clones, with almost 95% found just once. Sequenced here: CD4+ or CD8+ T cells sorted from blood, sampled in a trial of the OX40 agonist ivuxolimab. The V gene is TRBV7-2, the J gene TRBJ2-2, with a tentative D call TRBD2 (5 bases). The source is an adult with an advanced solid tumor such as melanoma, head and neck, liver or kidney cancer. The CDR3 loop reads CASRLLEGAGELFF. CDR3 nucleotides: TGTGCCAGCAGACTGCTAGAGGGTGCCGGGGAGCTGTTTTTT.